The next 9 T cell receptor beta chains were all read from a single sample in a study of blood T cell repertoires in COVID-19 (dated by TCRdb to 2018 to 2021). Libraries were constructed by the immunoSEQ multiplex PCR assay. TCRdb holds this immuneACCESS table with in-frame rearrangements only. Some clones are missing; in checked studies, unresolved V genes explain under half, and the rest has no known cause. Here the sample has around 130,000 clones; around 77% occur a single time. The ten largest account for roughly 7.9% of the sample. The sequencing input was peripheral blood. The receptors come from a human donor in a cohort sampled during active COVID-19.

In its sample, this clone was seen once. The chain has TRBV20-1 and TRBJ2-7, with D hard to call. CDR3 length: 11 amino acids. Trimming cost V 6 bases and J 5 bases, with 11 bases left between them. Germline values: CDR1 DFQATT, CDR2 SNEGSKA (reference sequence). CDR3 loop: CSAKSGDEQYF. CDR3 DNA sequence: TGCAGTGCAAAGTCAGGTGACGAGCAGTACTTC.

This clone was recorded only once. This rearrangement joins TRBV27 to TRBJ1-1; D may be TRBD1 (5 bases). Germline CDR1 MNHEY, CDR2 SMNVEV (reference sequence). V was trimmed by 2 bases and J by 6 bases, leaving 7 bases between them. The CDR3 is made up of 12 amino acids. The CDR3 sequence: CASSLRGSEAFF. The CDR3 DNA reads as TGTGCCAGCAGTTTACGGGGGTCTGAAGCTTTCTTT.

Details on this clone: No conserved phenylalanine or tryptophan ends this CDR3, so it is likely a read error. Because the CDR3's place on the DNA is in doubt, the DNA is left out and the CDR3 is given as listed by TCRdb. This chain joins TRBV6-2 or TRBV6-3 and TRBJ2-7; the table's TRBD1 call for D was not verified on the DNA. Per germline, CDR1 MNHEY and CDR2 SVGEGT. The CDR3 has 12 amino acids, counting both end residues. The CDR3 reads CASSRQGLAALL.

The CDR3, as DNA: TGCGCCAGCAGCAACCCCGGGGGCTCCTACGAGCAGTACTTC. Its protein is CASSNPGGSYEQYF. V and J are TRBV4-1 and TRBJ2-7, with D maybe TRBD2 (6 bases). The CDR3 consists of 14 residues. V dropped 5 bases and J dropped 0 bases, with 11 bases sitting between them. Germline V lookup: CDR1 MGHRA, CDR2 YSYEKL.

The chain is built from TRBV11-2 and TRBJ1-6; D remains ambiguous. Trimming shortened V by 3 bases and J by 3 bases, and 9 bases separated the two germline ends. The CDR3 extends over 15 amino acids. Germline CDR1 and CDR2: SGHAT and FQNNGV. The CDR3 is CASSFSQDYNSPLHF. CDR3 sequence (DNA): TGTGCCAGCAGCTTCAGTCAGGACTATAATTCACCCCTCCACTTT.

CDR3 nucleotides: TGTGCCAGCAGTTATTCCGGGGTGTTAGCTTTCTTT. This encodes CASSYSGVLAFF. This chain connects TRBV6-6 to TRBJ1-1, with D unclear. The V gene lost 3 bases and the J gene lost 10 bases, with 12 bases spanning the gap. The CDR3 is 12 residues long. In germline, CDR1 is MNHNY, CDR2 SVGAGI (reference sequence).

The rearrangement joins TRBV10-3 to TRBJ1-1, with 10 positions matching TRBD1. The CDR3 sequence is 16 residues long. V lost 10 bases and J lost 4; bases outside the gene matches: 15. Germline V gene lookup returns CDR1 ENHRY and CDR2 SYGVKD. Here the CDR3 DNA reads TGTGCCACCAATGGGGGGACAGGGGACGATATCACTGAAGCTTTCTTT. Protein product: CATNGGTGDDITEAFF.

The genes are TRBV6-4 and TRBJ2-7, with D possibly TRBD2 on 5 matching bases. V was clipped by 5 bases and J by 3 bases, with 17 bases between them. Germline lookup yields CDR1 MRHNA and CDR2 SNTAGT. The CDR3 length is 15 residues. Here the CDR3 reads CASSLEEGTIYEQYF. The CDR3 DNA is TGTGCCAGCAGTCTCGAAGAGGGTACCATCTACGAGCAGTACTTC.

This rearrangement joins TRBV30 to TRBJ1-2; 8 bases are a match to TRBD1. Trimming took 4 bases from V and 7 from J; bases not matched to a gene: 11. The CDR3 has 14 residues. The germline gives CDR1 GTSNPN, CDR2 SVGIG (reference sequence). The chain's CDR3 is CAWTLDRGLPGYTF. The CDR3 coding sequence is TGTGCCTGGACCCTAGACAGGGGACTACCTGGCTACACCTTC.